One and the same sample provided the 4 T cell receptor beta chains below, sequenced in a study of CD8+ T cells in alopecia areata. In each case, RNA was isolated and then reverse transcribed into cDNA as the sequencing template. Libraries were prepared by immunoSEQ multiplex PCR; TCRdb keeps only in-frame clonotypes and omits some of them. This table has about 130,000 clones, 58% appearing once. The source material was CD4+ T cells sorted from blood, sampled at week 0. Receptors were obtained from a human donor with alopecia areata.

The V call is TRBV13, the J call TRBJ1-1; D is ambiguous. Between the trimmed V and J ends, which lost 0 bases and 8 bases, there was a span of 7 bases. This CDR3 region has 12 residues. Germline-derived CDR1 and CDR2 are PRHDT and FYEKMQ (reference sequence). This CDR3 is CASSLGTAEAFF. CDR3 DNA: TGTGCCAGCAGCTTAGGAACAGCCGAAGCTTTCTTT.

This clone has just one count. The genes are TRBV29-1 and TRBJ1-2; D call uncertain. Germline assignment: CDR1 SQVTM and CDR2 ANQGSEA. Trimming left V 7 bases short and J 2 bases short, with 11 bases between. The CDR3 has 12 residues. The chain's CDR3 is CSASTANYGYTF. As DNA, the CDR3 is TGCAGCGCCTCGACCGCGAACTATGGCTACACCTTC.

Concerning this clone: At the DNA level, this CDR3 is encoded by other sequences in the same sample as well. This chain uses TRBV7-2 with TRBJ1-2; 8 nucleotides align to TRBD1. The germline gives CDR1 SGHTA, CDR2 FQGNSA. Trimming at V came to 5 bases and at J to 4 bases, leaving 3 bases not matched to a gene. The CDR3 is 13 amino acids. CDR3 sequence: CASSPGQGYGYTF. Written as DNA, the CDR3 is TGTGCCAGCAGCCCCGGACAGGGCTATGGCTACACCTTC.

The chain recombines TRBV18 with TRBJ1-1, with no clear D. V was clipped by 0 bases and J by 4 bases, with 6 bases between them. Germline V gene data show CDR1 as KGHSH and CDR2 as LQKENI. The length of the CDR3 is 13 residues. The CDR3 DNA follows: TGTGCCAGCTCACCACCGGGGATCACTGAAGCTTTCTTT. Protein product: CASSPPGITEAFF.